In this sample, the clone carrying this TCR beta chain turned up once. These data come from a study of CD8+CD57+ T cells in acquired aplastic anemia. About the study: Each DNA sample taken from sorted CD4+ and CD8+ cells came to 3 to 4 ug on average. Among healthy donors, CD4+ cells averaged approximately 10 million reads.

V lost 4 bases and J 3 bases, leaving 17 bases between the germline ends. This CDR3 spans 16 amino acids. Germline CDR1 KGHDR, CDR2 SFDVKD. TCR beta VDJ and CDR3 profiling used genomic DNA as template. One entry per CDR3 protein results from TCRdb running MiXCR on the reads. This table holds 180,000 or so distinct CDR3 sequences, 45% to 50% found once. The sample was sorted CD4+, CD8+, or CD8+CD57+ T cells (not recorded which) from PBMCs. The sequence was obtained from a human donor in good health. V is TRBV24-1 and J is TRBJ2-5, with D unclear. CDR3 residues: CATSDPSRGYKETQYF. DNA for the CDR3: TGTGCCACCAGTGACCCGAGTCGCGGCTACAAAGAGACCCAGTACTTC.